Listed here is a single T cell receptor beta chain. One junction end disagrees with the germline gene, perhaps due to a read error. Vbeta (60) and Jbeta (13) primers were used in the PCR. Using immunoSEQ multiplex PCR, the repertoire was profiled, and TCRdb retains in-frame clones only, with some absent. The sample contains some 120,000 clones, about 79% of which appear only once. These data come from a study of cytomegalovirus exposure and HLA in healthy donors. The sequenced sample was PBMCs. The receptor was derived from a man in his forties or fifties in good health and CMV-seronegative.

DNA of the CDR3: TGTGCCAGTAGTCCCGGGTTTAACCAAGGGACCCAGTACTTC. Encoded protein: CASSPGFNQGTQYF. The V and J genes are TRBV19 and TRBJ2-5; unclear D gene. Per the germline V gene, CDR1 is LNHDA and CDR2 is SQIVND (reference sequence). The CDR3 has 14 amino acids.